The rows below give T cell receptor beta chains drawn from one sample of a study of T cells after yellow fever vaccination. TCRdb reanalysed the 5' RACE reads using MiXCR and keeps one entry per CDR3 protein. This table has about 140,000 distinct CDR3 sequences, roughly 8% appearing once. The source material was CD4+ T cells sorted from PBMCs, sampled 5 days after the yellow fever booster vaccination. Source of these receptors: a man aged 30 to 39 who received the YFV17D yellow fever vaccine. The CDR3 runs from the conserved cysteine through the conserved F or W. Fields, in order: V gene, CDR3 protein.

v_gene: TRBV28
CDR3aa: CASSFQTRGPYEQYF

v_gene: TRBV7-2
CDR3aa: CASTKLRTRSETQYF

v_gene: TRBV20-1
CDR3aa: CSARDLVTLRSYNEQFF

v_gene: TRBV7-2
CDR3aa: CASSREAGGSYEQYF

v_gene: TRBV5-1
CDR3aa: CASTLTGPGELFF

v_gene: TRBV5-1
CDR3aa: CASSPTGQTTYEQYF

v_gene: TRBV11-2
CDR3aa: CASSYAGRQEQYF

v_gene: TRBV6-2/TRBV6-3
CDR3aa: CASSHSGGQETQYF

v_gene: TRBV10-3
CDR3aa: CAISEGFLGEQFF

v_gene: TRBV20-1
CDR3aa: CSAQTSGSSTGELFF

v_gene: TRBV20-1
CDR3aa: CSARVGSAGSTDTQYF

v_gene: TRBV4-3
CDR3aa: CASSQGQGRSYNSPLHF

v_gene: TRBV20-1
CDR3aa: CSALEGLRRTSGYNEQFF

v_gene: TRBV25-1
CDR3aa: CASHGDTGGRRDNQPQHF

v_gene: TRBV7-2
CDR3aa: CASSYLQGRETQYF

v_gene: TRBV28
CDR3aa: CASSFRRERENIQYF

v_gene: TRBV28
CDR3aa: CASSSGGGAQETQYF

v_gene: TRBV20-1
CDR3aa: CSAREGGRTSGFLFF

v_gene: TRBV30
CDR3aa: CAWYSSLAGFTDTQYF

v_gene: TRBV5-1
CDR3aa: CASSLARRGTPGTDTQYF

v_gene: TRBV3-1
CDR3aa: CASSQVERVTGELFF

v_gene: TRBV11-2
CDR3aa: CASSRDGTGADTQYF

v_gene: TRBV29-1
CDR3aa: CSVTLLGPEQFF

v_gene: TRBV18
CDR3aa: CASSPPKGTGTDTQYF

v_gene: TRBV18
CDR3aa: CASSPDLLLSQETQYF

v_gene: TRBV2
CDR3aa: CASSENRPSTDTQYF

v_gene: TRBV18
CDR3aa: CASSLGQYNEQFF

v_gene: TRBV29-1
CDR3aa: CSGEELNIQYF

v_gene: TRBV7-2
CDR3aa: CASSLVPGAGGGDEQFF

v_gene: TRBV11-1
CDR3aa: CASSWGGLAGNIPHEQYF

v_gene: TRBV30
CDR3aa: CAWRRTSGSGTQYF